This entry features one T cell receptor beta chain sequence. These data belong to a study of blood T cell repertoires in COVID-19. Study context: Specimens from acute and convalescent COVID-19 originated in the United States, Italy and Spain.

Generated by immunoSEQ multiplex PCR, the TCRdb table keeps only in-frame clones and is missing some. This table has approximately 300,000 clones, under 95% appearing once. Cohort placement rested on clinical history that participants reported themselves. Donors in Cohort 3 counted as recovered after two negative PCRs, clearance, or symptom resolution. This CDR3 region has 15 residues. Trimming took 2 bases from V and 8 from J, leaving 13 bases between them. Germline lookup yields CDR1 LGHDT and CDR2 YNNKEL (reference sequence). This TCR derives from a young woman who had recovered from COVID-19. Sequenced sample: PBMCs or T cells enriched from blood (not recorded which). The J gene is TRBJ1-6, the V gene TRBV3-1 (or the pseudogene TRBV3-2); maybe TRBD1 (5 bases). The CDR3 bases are TGTGCCAGCAGCCAATTTGACAGCTTTTATTCACCCCTCCACTTT. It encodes CASSQFDSFYSPLHF.